This T cell receptor (beta chain) is from a study of shared clonotypes between healthy human individuals. Produced via immunoSEQ multiplex PCR; TCRdb's table is partial and in-frame only. The sample shows over a million clones, about 70% of them seen only once. Trimming shortened V by 6 bases and J by 5 bases, and 11 bases separated the two germline ends. Per the germline V gene, CDR1 is ENHRY and CDR2 is SYGVKD. The CDR3 runs 14 residues. The sequence came from a man aged 18 to 35 in good health. The sample was memory CD4+ T cells sorted from blood. Subset defined: CD45RA-negative fraction. The V and J genes are TRBV10-3 and TRBJ1-6, with a possible D match to TRBD1 (6 bases). DNA for the CDR3: TGTGCCATCAGCCAAGACAGGAATAATTCACCCCTCCACTTT. It is translated as CAISQDRNNSPLHF.